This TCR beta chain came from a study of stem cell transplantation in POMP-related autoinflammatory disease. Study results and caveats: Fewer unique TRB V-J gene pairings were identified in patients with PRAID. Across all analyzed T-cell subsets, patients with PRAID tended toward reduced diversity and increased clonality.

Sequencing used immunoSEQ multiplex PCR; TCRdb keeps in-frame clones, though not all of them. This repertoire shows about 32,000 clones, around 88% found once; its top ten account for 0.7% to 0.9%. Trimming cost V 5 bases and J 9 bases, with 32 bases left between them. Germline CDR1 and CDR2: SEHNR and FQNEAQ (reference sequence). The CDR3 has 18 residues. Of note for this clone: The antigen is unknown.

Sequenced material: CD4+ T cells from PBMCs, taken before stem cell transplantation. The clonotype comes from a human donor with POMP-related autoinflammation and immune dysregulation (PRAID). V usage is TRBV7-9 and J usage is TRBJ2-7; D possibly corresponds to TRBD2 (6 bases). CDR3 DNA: TGTGCCAGCAGCGCGGGGAGTGTGGACGGCAGCTCCTACGTTGGGCAGTACTTC. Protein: CASSAGSVDGSSYVGQYF.